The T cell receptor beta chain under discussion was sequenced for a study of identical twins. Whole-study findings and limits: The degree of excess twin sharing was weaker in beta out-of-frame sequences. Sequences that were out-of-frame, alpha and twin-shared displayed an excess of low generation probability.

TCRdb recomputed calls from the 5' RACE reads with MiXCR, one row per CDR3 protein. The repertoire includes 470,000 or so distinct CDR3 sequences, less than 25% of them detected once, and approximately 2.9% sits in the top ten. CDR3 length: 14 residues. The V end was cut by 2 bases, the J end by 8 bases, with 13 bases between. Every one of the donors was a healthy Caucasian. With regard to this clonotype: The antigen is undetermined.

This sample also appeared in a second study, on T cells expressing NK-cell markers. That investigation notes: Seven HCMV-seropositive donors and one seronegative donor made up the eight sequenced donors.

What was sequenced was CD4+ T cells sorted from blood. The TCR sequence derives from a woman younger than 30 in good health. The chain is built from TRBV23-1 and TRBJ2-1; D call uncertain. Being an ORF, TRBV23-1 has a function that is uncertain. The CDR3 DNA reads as TGCGCCAGCAGTCAAATGGTCCAAAACTATGAGCAGTTCTTC. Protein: CASSQMVQNYEQFF.